This T cell receptor beta chain was retrieved from a study of blood T cell repertoires in COVID-19 (dated by TCRdb to 2018 to 2021). Some background on the complete study: Collaborator samples came from the United States, Italy and Spain and covered acute and convalescent phases of COVID-19. The material from the prospective study consisted of cDNA or gDNA derived from T cells, B-cell-depleted T cells, or PBMCs. The samples were drawn from two sources: the first 160 participants of the ongoing ImmuneRACE study, and 950 to 1,500 subjects contributed by 6 global collaborators. The dataset comprised deeply sampled blood TCRbeta repertoires from subjects exposed to, actively infected with, or recovered from COVID-19. The sample metadata nearly always contained a de-identified subject ID, COVID-19 status, age in years and sex. The repertoires were released in a freely available public database intended as a resource for research on the immune response to SARS-CoV-2. Where available, HLA class I and class II types were obtained from metadata supplied by the sample provider rather than from assay-based typing. Broad study findings and their caveats: Clinical and demographic metadata were provided uncurated, with the amount varying by source and participant.

Collaborating institutions collected whole blood in K2EDTA tubes following their own protocols. Collaborator samples were shipped for TCRbeta analysis as frozen whole blood, isolated PBMCs, or DNA extracted from either sample type. The immunoSEQ Assay, a bias-controlled multiplex PCR, was used to amplify TCRbeta CDR3 regions from genomic DNA. As for the original processing: The number of nucleated cells in each sample was estimated from the amplification of reference gene primers within the assay. To quantify the absolute abundance of each unique TCRbeta CDR3 rearrangement, sequence reads were collapsed and filtered. For each sample, productive Simpson clonality was calculated as the square root of Simpson's diversity index across productive rearrangements. Sourced from immuneACCESS, this table was stored by TCRdb with only in-frame sequences that have V and J called. A share of the clones is absent; for the studies checked, an unresolved V gene accounts for under half, and the remainder has no known explanation. The D gene and trimming were derived from the DNA, and the V and J assignments and clone size from that table. The sample table shows tens of thousands of clones, and 65% to 85% are seen once. Jointly, the top ten make up roughly 21% of the sample.

Note on this clone: The antigen it recognizes is unknown. No much larger clone exists at a distance of one base, and base qualities are not known.

CDR1 and CDR2 (MNHNS, SASEGT) derive from the germline V gene. The CDR3 spans 17 residues, from the cysteine through the phenylalanine. CDR3 DNA is the only sequence kept; it has 51 bases, read in frame from the first base. At the junction V is shortened by 4 bases and J by 0 bases; bases outside the gene matches: 11. Sample: peripheral blood. This TCR came from a woman older than 75 with active or convalescent COVID-19. The receptor chain draws on TRBV6-1 and TRBJ1-1, with 7 bases aligning to TRBD1. The CDR3 protein sequence reads: CASSASAPGQMNTEAFF. The nucleotides are TGTGCCAGCAGTGCGAGCGCCCCGGGACAGATGAACACTGAAGCTTTCTTT.